Listed here are 21 T cell receptor beta chains from one sample, sequenced in a study of blood T cell repertoires in COVID-19. Method: immunoSEQ multiplex PCR; TCRdb's copy keeps in-frame clones and lacks some. This repertoire shows about 340,000 clones, 92% found once; its top ten account for approximately 17%. The sequenced material came from PBMCs or T cells enriched from blood (not recorded which). The receptors were gathered from a woman in her 30s who had recovered from COVID-19.

The CDR3 DNA reads as TGTGCCAGCAGCTTGGGACGGACAGGGTCCGGAAACACCATATATTTT. As protein: CASSLGRTGSGNTIYF. The genes are TRBV13 and TRBJ1-3; TRBD1 matches at 8 bases. The CDR3 spans 16 residues. The germline V gene encodes CDR1 PRHDT and CDR2 FYEKMQ (reference sequence). V shed 3 bases, J shed 4 bases, and the junction held 8 bases outside the gene matches.

The chain couples TRBV27 to TRBJ2-3; D gene unclear. The CDR3 runs 14 residues. Germline lookup yields CDR1 MNHEY and CDR2 SMNVEV (reference sequence). V was clipped by 6 bases and J by 4 bases, with 14 bases between them. This chain's CDR3 is CASRYSGLADTQYF. CDR3 sequence (DNA): TGTGCCAGCAGATATAGTGGGCTTGCAGATACGCAGTATTTT.

The chain couples TRBV7-9 to TRBJ1-1; possible D gene TRBD1, 6 bases. The CDR3 contains 14 residues. Germline assignment: CDR1 SEHNR and CDR2 FQNEAQ (reference sequence). Trimming took off 5 bases at V and 8 bases at J, with 18 bases between the two ends. The CDR3 loop reads CASSPGQSSREAFF. CDR3 sequence (DNA): TGTGCCAGCAGCCCCGGACAGTCTAGCAGGGAAGCTTTCTTT.

V is TRBV9 and J is TRBJ2-5; D possibly corresponds to TRBD2 (5 bases). Germline V lookup: CDR1 SGDLS, CDR2 YYNGEE. The CDR3 has 14 residues. V was pared by 0 bases and J by 4 bases, with 10 bases between. CDR3 bases: TGTGCCAGCAGCGTAGATGGCCGGGGAGAGACCCAGTACTTC. Amino acid sequence: CASSVDGRGETQYF.

The chain employs TRBV24-1 and TRBJ2-2, with D unresolved. Between the trimmed V and J ends, which lost 4 bases and 7 bases, there was a span of 18 bases. From germline, CDR1 is KGHDR and CDR2 SFDVKD. This CDR3 is 16 amino acids long. Here the CDR3 reads CATSDNDWMRGGELFF. The CDR3, as DNA: TGTGCCACCAGTGACAACGACTGGATGCGAGGCGGGGAGCTGTTTTTT.

This sequence joins TRBV10-3 and TRBJ2-1, with 11 positions matching TRBD1. With 7 bases clipped from V and 7 bases from J, the junction kept 9 bases outside the gene matches. Germline lookup yields CDR1 ENHRY and CDR2 SYGVKD. The CDR3 has 15 residues. CDR3 nucleotides: TGTGCCATCACCTCCGGGACAGGGGGTGGGAATGAGCAGTTCTTC. It is translated as CAITSGTGGGNEQFF.

This chain connects TRBV6-5 to TRBJ2-7; 8 bases align to TRBD1. The CDR3 runs 15 residues. Germline V gives CDR1 MNHEY, CDR2 SVGAGI. J lost 6 bases, V lost 6 bases, and 13 bases had no gene match. Here the CDR3 DNA reads TGTGCCAGCAGGACACCCCGGACAGGGTTTACCGAGCAGTACTTC. Translating it yields CASRTPRTGFTEQYF.

The chain's CDR3 is CAVQEYNEQFF. CDR3 bases: TGTGCCGTACAGGAGTACAATGAGCAGTTCTTC. The V call is TRBV6-5, the J call TRBJ2-1, with D possibly being TRBD1 (5 bases). The CDR3 runs 11 residues. Deletions cut 11 bases from V and 4 bases from J, with 9 bases between. Per germline, CDR1 MNHEY and CDR2 SVGAGI.

V gene TRBV28 combines with J gene TRBJ2-7, with 7 bases that match TRBD2. This CDR3 has 12 residues. Germline lookup yields CDR1 MDHEN and CDR2 SYDVKM. V was clipped by 4 bases and J by 5 bases; unmatched bases: 2. The CDR3 is CASSWEGNEQYF. The CDR3 DNA sequence: TGTGCCAGCAGTTGGGAGGGGAACGAGCAGTACTTC.

The rearrangement uses TRBV6-7 and TRBJ2-7, with 7 bases matching TRBD1. TRBV6-7 is flagged as an ORF with uncertain function. Losses at the gene ends were 8 bases for V and 5 bases for J; bases not matched to a gene: 12. This CDR3 contains 14 residues. CDR3 sequence (DNA): TGTGCCAGCCCGGACAGGCGCCCTCGGAACGAGCAGTACTTC. Protein product: CASPDRRPRNEQYF.

The chain recombines TRBV19 with TRBJ1-5; D is ambiguous. Germline V gene sequence: CDR1 LNHDA, CDR2 SQIVND (reference sequence). V was shortened by 3 bases and J by 4 bases, with 10 bases between the two germline ends. This CDR3 is built from 14 residues. The CDR3 spells CASSIPGGNQPQHF. The CDR3 DNA reads as TGTGCCAGTAGTATCCCAGGAGGAAATCAGCCCCAGCATTTT.

The chain employs TRBV18 and TRBJ2-7; D not resolved. CDR3 length equals 14 residues. The germline gives CDR1 KGHSH, CDR2 LQKENI. Trimming stripped 2 bases from V and 1 base from J, with 9 bases between. CDR3 in amino acids: CASSPDNLSYEQYF. Here the CDR3 DNA reads TGTGCCAGCTCACCAGACAACCTGTCCTACGAGCAGTACTTC.

This rearrangement joins TRBV5-4 to TRBJ2-5; TRBD1 aligns across 10 bases. With V trimmed by 6 bases and J by 4 bases, 9 bases remained unmatched. Germline values: CDR1 SGHNT, CDR2 YYREEE (reference sequence). This CDR3 comprises 15 residues. This CDR3 is CASTPGQGLTETQYF. The CDR3 DNA reads TGTGCCAGCACCCCGGGACAGGGGTTAACAGAGACCCAGTACTTC. Full variable domain (rest looked up from reference TRBV5-4 and TRBJ2-5): ETGVTQSPTHLIKTRGQQVTLRCSSQSGHNTVSWYQQALGQGPQFIFQYYREEENGRGNFPPRFSGLQFPNYSSELNVNALELDDSALYLCASTPGQGLTETQYFGPGTRLLVL.

This chain joins TRBV18 and TRBJ1-4; the D is unclear. Germline lookup yields CDR1 KGHSH and CDR2 LQKENI. This CDR3 contains 15 residues. V shed 5 bases and J shed 0 bases, with 10 bases lying between them. The CDR3 sequence is CASSRGSATNEKLFF. CDR3 DNA: TGTGCCAGCTCAAGAGGGTCTGCAACTAATGAAAAACTGTTTTTT.

This chain uses TRBV7-2 with TRBJ2-3, with D possibly TRBD2 on 5 matching bases. V was cut by 4 bases and J by 2 bases, with 10 bases left in between. Germline V gene data show CDR1 as SGHTA and CDR2 as FQGNSA. CDR3 size: 14 residues. CDR3 bases: TGTGCCAGCAGCTCGGACTCCTACACAGATACGCAGTATTTT. Amino acids: CASSSDSYTDTQYF.

This chain connects TRBV5-8 to TRBJ2-3, with TRBD2 identical over 8 bases. The CDR3 contains 14 residues. V shed 4 bases, J shed 6 bases, and the junction held 7 bases outside the gene matches. The germline gives CDR1 SGHTS, CDR2 YDEGEE. The CDR3 nucleotides are TGTGCCAGCAGCGGCGGGGGGAGTCGGGATACGCAGTATTTT. Translated, it gives CASSGGGSRDTQYF.

The chain uses TRBV10-3 and TRBJ1-4; TRBD1 matches at 9 bases. The CDR3 consists of 14 residues. Germline-derived CDR1 and CDR2 are ENHRY and SYGVKD. After removal of 10 bases from V and 5 bases from J, the junction contained 8 bases not matched to a gene. The CDR3 DNA follows: TGTGCCACGGGACAGGGTGATGCGAATGAAAAACTGTTTTTT. Translation: CATGQGDANEKLFF.

The rearrangement uses TRBV4-1 and TRBJ2-7; 9 bases line up with TRBD1. With 4 bases clipped from V and 6 bases from J, the junction kept 7 bases outside the gene matches. Germline lookup yields CDR1 MGHRA and CDR2 YSYEKL. The CDR3 sequence is 14 residues long. CDR3 region: CASSRPGQGREQYF. Written as DNA, the CDR3 is TGCGCCAGCAGCCGTCCGGGACAGGGTCGCGAGCAGTACTTC.

The gene calls are TRBV6-6 and TRBJ1-6; D remains unclear. This CDR3 spans 13 amino acids. Germline loops: CDR1 MNHNY, CDR2 SVGAGI (reference sequence). Trimming shortened V by 6 bases and J by 11 bases, and 14 bases separated the two germline ends. CDR3 bases: TGTGCCAGCAGCGTGTCAGGTTCCCCACCCCTCCACTTT. The encoded protein is CASSVSGSPPLHF.

This chain links TRBV7-9 with TRBJ2-2; 14 positions match TRBD2. Germline V gives CDR1 SEHNR, CDR2 FQNEAQ (reference sequence). This CDR3 has 19 residues. V shed 4 bases, J shed 5 bases, and the junction held 12 bases outside the gene matches. In DNA, the CDR3 is TGTGCCAGCAGCTCGTCCCCGGGACTAGCGGGGGCACGGACCGGGGAGCTGTTTTTT. This gives the protein CASSSSPGLAGARTGELFF.

The genes are TRBV7-3 and TRBJ2-2, with 8 bases fitting TRBD1. Germline CDR1 is SGHTA and CDR2 is FQGTGA. CDR3 length: 17 residues. With V trimmed by 4 bases and J by 0 bases, 7 bases remained unmatched. This CDR3 is CASSSFKTGANTGELFF. CDR3 nucleotides: TGTGCCAGCAGCTCCTTTAAGACAGGGGCGAACACCGGGGAGCTGTTTTTT.